This T cell receptor beta chain was identified in a study of T-cell reconstitution after alpha-beta-depleted transplantation in children (TCRdb year 2016). About the investigation overall: Using TCR repertoire profiling, the study followed T-cell immune reconstitution in a quantitative way in children after TCRalphabeta/CD19-depleted allogeneic hematopoietic cell transplantation.

Via the germline V gene, CDR1 is SQVTM and CDR2 ANQGSEA. From the cysteine through the phenylalanine, the CDR3 covers 13 amino acids. Just CDR3 DNA is preserved here, 39 bases in frame from base 1. V ends up 0 bases short and J 15 bases short, with an unmatched junction base count of 11. General study outcomes and caveats: In some patients, high TCRbeta diversity at day 60 was attributed to recipient T cells and intrathymic progenitors that had survived conditioning. The apparently early alphabetaT-cell count recovery about two months after transplant was reportedly dependent on only several hundred rapidly expanded clones derived from non-depleted graft cells. Over subsequent months, a decline in hyperexpanded clone frequencies was noted, and after one year, T-cell counts and TCRbeta diversity were mostly ascribed to newly produced T cells.

The library was produced with PCR. TCRdb shows the sequencer as Illumina HiSeq 2500. TCR library preparation used molecular barcoding, with unique molecular identifiers applied to normalize quantification of the TCRbeta repertoire. TCRdb took the public reads, trimmed them with fastp at Q25, ran MiXCR for clone calling and kept in-frame beta chains. Here each entry gathers all rows of one CDR3 protein and keeps the most common genes and DNA. This sample lists about 58,000 distinct CDR3 sequences; roughly 46% were detected once. Around 98% of the sample lies in the top ten. Remarks on this clonotype: There is no known antigen for this receptor. No base-level quality is on record; no much larger clone is a single base apart.

The treatment or condition label here, explained by the study, means: allogeneic hematopoietic cell transplantation with graft depleted of TCRalphabeta T cells and CD19 B cells. The children who served as transplant recipients had been given grafts of TCRalphabeta/CD19-depleted allogeneic hematopoietic cells. This receptor chain uses TRBV29-1 and TRBJ2-1; TRBD2 fits 7 bases in the junction. This sequence originates from a male patient younger than 18 who had a stem cell transplant for acute lymphoblastic leukemia, so the T cells may come from the graft donor. The sequenced sample was PBMCs, mostly from graft donor cells, obtained 360 days after TCRalphabeta/CD19-depleted stem cell transplant. The CDR3 protein sequence reads: CSVEDPSRGRLFF. The DNA sequence is TGCAGCGTTGAAGATCCCTCTCGCGGGAGATTGTTCTTC.